The 5 T cell receptor beta chains reported below all come from one sample, sequenced in a study of blood T cell repertoires in COVID-19. TCRdb's table, derived via immunoSEQ multiplex PCR, lists solely in-frame clones and lacks some. The sample has roughly 250,000 clones, approximately 85% seen once. The sample consisted of peripheral blood. These receptors originate from a man in his forties or fifties with acute or convalescent COVID-19.

The rearrangement joins TRBV5-1 to TRBJ2-7; TRBD1 aligns across 9 bases. The V segment lost 4 bases and the J segment 1 base; nucleotides outside the gene matches: 9. The CDR3 length is 16 residues. Germline values: CDR1 SGHRS, CDR2 YFSETQ. The CDR3 protein is CASSLGRTGASYEQYF. The CDR3 coding sequence is TGCGCCAGCAGCCTAGGGAGGACAGGGGCGTCCTACGAGCAGTACTTC.

The J gene is TRBJ2-2, the V gene TRBV7-2, with D possibly TRBD1 on 5 matching bases. This CDR3 is 14 amino acids long. Germline V gene sequence: CDR1 SGHTA, CDR2 FQGNSA. Trimming cost V 3 bases and J 2 bases, with 7 bases left between them. This CDR3 is CASSFDRNTGELFF. The DNA of the CDR3 is TGTGCCAGCAGCTTCGACAGAAACACCGGGGAGCTGTTTTTT.

The chain has TRBV30 and TRBJ1-4; possible D gene TRBD1, 5 bases. Germline-derived CDR1 and CDR2 are GTSNPN and SVGIG (reference sequence). V was pared by 0 bases and J by 8 bases, with 16 bases between. CDR3 length: 15 amino acids. CDR3 nucleotides: TGTGCCTGGAGTGTACGGAGGGGCCCAGGGGAAAAACTGTTTTTT. This gives the protein CAWSVRRGPGEKLFF.

The chain recombines TRBV11-2 with TRBJ2-1; D is uncertain. The CDR3 loop spans 14 amino acids. Germline values: CDR1 SGHAT, CDR2 FQNNGV. V lost 3 bases, J lost 9 bases, and 15 bases lay in between. Here the CDR3 DNA reads TGTGCCAGCAGCTTGAACGGTCCTAGGAGTGAGCAGTTCTTC. This translates into CASSLNGPRSEQFF.

V gene TRBV2 combines with J gene TRBJ2-1, with TRBD1 matching over 8 bases. The CDR3 length is 12 residues. Per the germline V gene, CDR1 is SNHLY and CDR2 is FYNNEI. V was clipped by 6 bases and J by 6 bases; unmatched bases: 1. CDR3 sequence reads: CASSGTGNEQFF. The CDR3 region has the DNA TGTGCCAGCAGCGGGACAGGCAATGAGCAGTTCTTC.